This note documents a single TCR beta chain sequence. This specimen comes from a study of T cell changes during pregnancy in multiple sclerosis. The table came from immunoSEQ multiplex PCR; TCRdb's copy has only in-frame clones and leaves some out. The data contain 15,000 to 20,000 clones, approximately 90% of them singletons. Germline V CDR1 and CDR2: SGHRS, YFSETQ. V was cut by 0 bases and J by 7 bases, with 15 bases left in between. CDR3 size: 15 residues. Sequencing used CD4+ T cells from peripheral blood mononuclear cells, obtained in the first trimester of pregnancy. This TCR derives from a female donor in good health, enrolled as a control in a pregnancy study. The J gene is TRBJ2-3, the V gene TRBV5-1, with D maybe TRBD1 (5 bases). The DNA for the CDR3 is TGCGCCAGCAGCTTGGATCCAGGGATTATCAATACGCAGTATTTT. Translated: CASSLDPGIINTQYF. Together with reference TRBV5-1 and TRBJ2-3, the CDR3 gives the full variable domain: KAGVTQTPRYLIKTRGQQVTLSCSPISGHRSVSWYQQTPGQGLQFLFEYFSETQRNKGNFPGRFSGRQFSNSRSEMNVSTLELGDSALYLCASSLDPGIINTQYFGPGTRLTVL.